Below, 8 T cell receptor beta chains from the same sample are listed, as sequenced in a study of CXCR3-negative and CXCR3-positive naive CD8 T cells (dated by TCRdb to the late 2010s). Instrument on record: NextSeq 550. The Human TCR Profiling Kit (MiLaboratory) was used to make UMI-labeled 5' RACE TRB cDNA libraries. TCRdb reprocessed the reads, so every CDR3 protein sequence counts as one entry and DNA is not shown. The sample table on file contains under 25,000 distinct CDR3 sequences. Clones ranked in the top ten supply around a fifth of the sample. Sequenced: memory CD8+ T cells from blood. The cell subset or site label of this sample denotes: conventional CD8+ memory T cells (TMEM), sorted as controls. These receptors all stem from a human donor in good health. Some clones in this sample may be carry-over from other donors' samples.

This CDR3 reads CASSTSGGRADPDGANVLTF. The chain uses TRBV12-3 or TRBV12-4 and TRBJ2-6; the D gene TCRdb calls, TRBD2, cannot be checked with no DNA. The CDR3 is 20 residues long.

V and J are TRBV27 and TRBJ1-1. This CDR3 has 13 amino acids. Germline V gene lookup returns CDR1 MNHEY and CDR2 SMNVEV (reference sequence). This chain's CDR3 is CASSLWGNTEAFF.

The chain links TRBV5-5 to TRBJ2-1; TCRdb reports TRBD1, a call that lacks DNA to check it against. The germline V gene has CDR1 SGHKS and CDR2 YYEKEE (reference sequence). The CDR3 loop spans 14 amino acids. CDR3 in amino acids: CASSFGQGGYEQFF.

The chain has TRBV7-2 and TRBJ1-1. Germline-derived CDR1 and CDR2 are SGHTA and FQGNSA. CDR3 length equals 14 residues. The CDR3 protein is CASSPSMEHTEAFF. Supplemented by reference TRBV7-2 and TRBJ1-1, the full variable domain reads GAGVSQSPSNKVTEKGKDVELRCDPISGHTALYWYRQSLGQGLEFLIYFQGNSAPDKSGLPSDRFSAERTGGSVSTLTIQRTQQEDSAVYLCASSPSMEHTEAFFGQGTRLTVV.

This chain links TRBV20-1 with TRBJ2-7; TCRdb's D call of TRBD1 is untestable without DNA. The CDR3 covers 17 residues. Germline lookup yields CDR1 DFQATT and CDR2 SNEGSKA (reference sequence). CDR3 in amino acids: CSARDGETGSSFYEQYF.

The chain couples TRBV7-9 to TRBJ1-4; TCRdb names TRBD1, which stays unverified in the absence of DNA. Looked up from germline, CDR1 is SEHNR and CDR2 is FQNEAQ (reference sequence). This CDR3 contains 18 residues. Here the CDR3 reads CASSLLPGQVESNEKLFF. The whole variable domain, filled in from reference TRBV7-9 and TRBJ1-4, reads DTGVSQNPRHKITKRGQNVTFRCDPISEHNRLYWYRQTLGQGPEFLTYFQNEAQLEKSRLLSDRFSAERPKGSFSTLEIQRTEQGDSAMYLCASSLLPGQVESNEKLFFGSGTQLSVL.

V gene TRBV29-1 combines with J gene TRBJ2-7; TCRdb returns TRBD1, unconfirmable since there is no DNA. Germline CDR1 is SQVTM and CDR2 is ANQGSEA. The CDR3 has 13 amino acids. The CDR3 spells CSFRDGESYEQYF.

The chain has TRBV29-1 and TRBJ2-7; the TCRdb D gene call, TRBD1, has no DNA to confirm it. The CDR3 consists of 15 residues. CDR1 SQVTM and CDR2 ANQGSEA come from the germline V gene. This CDR3 is CSVEDPGTGIYEQYF.